The sequence of this TCR beta chain was determined in a study of graft-versus-host responses after intestinal transplantation. The germline gives CDR1 SGHAT, CDR2 FQNNGV. The ends were cut back, 5 bases at V and 1 base at J, with 19 bases in the middle. The CDR3 spans 17 residues. On this clone itself: What it recognizes is unknown.

Study-level results: Marrow from the recipient contained GvH clones, some of which had appeared first in ileum or blood. Allograft clonal ratios (graft-versus-host to host-versus-graft) were high in patients who had graft-donor T cell macrochimerism. Declining HvG levels early post-transplant were linked to peak circulating GvH clone levels.

Method: immunoSEQ multiplex PCR; TCRdb's copy keeps in-frame clones and lacks some. The sample has nearly 95,000 clones, more than 85% seen once. Here the sequenced sample was unstimulated CD8+ T cells sorted from spleen or lymph node cells, taken before intestinal transplant. V gene TRBV11-2 combines with J gene TRBJ2-3; TRBD2 is a possible D gene (6 bases). The receptor was isolated from a human donor who received an intestinal transplant. Here the CDR3 reads CASSQWRGPEGTDTQYF. In nucleotides, the CDR3 is TGTGCCAGCAGCCAGTGGAGGGGCCCCGAGGGCACAGATACGCAGTATTTT.